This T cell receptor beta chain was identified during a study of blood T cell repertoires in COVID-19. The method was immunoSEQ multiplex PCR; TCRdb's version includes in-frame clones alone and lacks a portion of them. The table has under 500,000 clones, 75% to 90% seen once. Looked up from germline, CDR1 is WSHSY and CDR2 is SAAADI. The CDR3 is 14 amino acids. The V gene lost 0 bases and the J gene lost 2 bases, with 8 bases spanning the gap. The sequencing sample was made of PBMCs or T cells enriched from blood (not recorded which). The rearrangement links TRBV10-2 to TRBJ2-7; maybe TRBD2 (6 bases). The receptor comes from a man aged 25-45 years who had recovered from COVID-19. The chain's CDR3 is CASSESSGPYEQYF. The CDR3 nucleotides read TGCGCCAGCAGTGAGTCTAGCGGTCCCTACGAGCAGTACTTC.